This T cell receptor beta chain stems from a study of T-cell reconstitution after alpha-beta-depleted transplantation in children. Findings and caveats of the study: TCRbeta diversity was high at day 60 in some patients (a result of surviving recipient T cells and thymic progenitors). Several hundred graft clones that had expanded were reportedly the source of alpha-beta T cells about two months after transplant. At one year after transplant, newly produced T cells mostly accounted for T-cell counts and diversity.

Preparing the TCRbeta library involved the use of unique molecular identifiers. MiXCR was run by TCRdb on the PCR reads, yielding one entry per CDR3 protein. Of approximately 520,000 distinct CDR3 sequences listed, about an eighth are singletons. This clonotype was seen only a few times. Its cognate antigen is unknown. Sequences were derived from PBMCs, mostly from graft donor cells, sampled 180 days after TCRalphabeta/CD19-depleted stem cell transplant. The receptor was isolated from a female patient aged 2-10 years who had a stem cell transplant for aplastic anemia, so the T cells may come from the graft donor.

The CDR3 here is CASGTGPMNTEAFF. The CDR3 DNA reads as TGTGCTAGTGGTACGGGACCGATGAACACTGAAGCTTTCTTT. The V and J genes are TRBV12-5 and TRBJ1-1; perhaps TRBD1 as D (5 bases). The CDR3 length is 14 residues. V lost 5 bases and J 0 bases, leaving 10 bases between the germline ends. Germline-derived CDR1 and CDR2 are LGHNT and FRNRAP.